This is a list of T cell receptor beta chains from one sample in a study of blood T cell repertoires in COVID-19. Here immunoSEQ multiplex PCR was the method, and the copy in TCRdb shows in-frame clones only, minus some. This table holds about 20,000 clones, about four fifths found once. Source material: peripheral blood. These receptors were collected from a man older than 75 with acute or convalescent COVID-19. The CDR3 runs from the conserved cysteine through the conserved F or W. A D gene is named only where the DNA matches it firmly. Not every row has a clone size; where given, it reads once, few, many or a size class.

size,D,V,J,DNA,CDR3
.,TRBD1,TRBV19,TRBJ1-5,TGTGCCAGTACTACAGGGGGCGCCAATCAGCCCCAGCATTTT,CASTTGGANQPQHF
.,.,TRBV7-9,TRBJ1-6,TGTGCCAGCAGCCCCTACAGGGAGGGCTCACCCCTCCACTTT,CASSPYREGSPLHF
.,.,TRBV30,TRBJ1-5,TGTGCCTGGAATCGGGGGGCGGGCAATCAGCCCCAGCATTTT,CAWNRGAGNQPQHF
.,.,TRBV5-1,TRBJ2-7,TGCGCCAGCAGCTCACAGGGAGACGAGCAGTACTTC,CASSSQGDEQYF
.,TRBD1,TRBV18,TRBJ2-6,TGTGCCAGCTCACCCGACAGGGGGCGGTCTGGGGCCAACGTCCTGACTTTC,CASSPDRGRSGANVLTF
once,.,TRBV15,TRBJ2-1,TGTGCCACCAGCAGTGGCGGGGAAAAAACCTACAATGAGCAGTTCTTC,CATSSGGEKTYNEQFF
.,TRBD1,TRBV28,TRBJ2-1,TGTGCCAGCAGTCACCAGGGGGCCACCTCCTACAATGAGCAGTTCTTC,CASSHQGATSYNEQFF
.,TRBD1,TRBV6-2/TRBV6-3,TRBJ1-1,TGTGCCAGCAGTTACCTCCTCGTCTCTAAACAGGGGGCCGACACTGAAGCTTTCTTT,CASSYLLVSKQGADTEAFF
few,TRBD2,TRBV6-5,TRBJ2-1,TGTGCCAGCACCTCGGATAGCGGGAGGGGCAATGAGCAGTTCTTC,CASTSDSGRGNEQFF
.,TRBD1,TRBV2,TRBJ1-5,TGTGCCAGCAGTGAATTTCGGGCAGGGGGTCTCAATCAGCCCCAGCATTTT,CASSEFRAGGLNQPQHF
.,TRBD2,TRBV5-4,TRBJ2-2,TGTGCCAGCAGCCCCGAGGTGCCTAGCGGGACGAACACCGGGGAGCTGTTTTTT,CASSPEVPSGTNTGELFF
.,TRBD1,TRBV15,TRBJ2-6,TGTGCCACCAGCAGCGACCAGACAGGGGGCGGAGGGGCCAACGTCCTGACTTTC,CATSSDQTGGGGANVLTF
.,TRBD2,TRBV7-3,TRBJ2-1,TGTGCCAGCAGCTTAAGCAGGACTAGCGGAAATGAGCAGTTCTTC,CASSLSRTSGNEQFF
.,TRBD2,TRBV7-3,TRBJ2-3,TGTGCCAGCAGCGACGGTAGGGGGACTAGCGGCAACACAGATACGCAGTATTTT,CASSDGRGTSGNTDTQYF
.,.,TRBV28,TRBJ1-1,TGTGCCAGCAGTTCGGACGGACTGGGCACTGAAGCTTTCTTT,CASSSDGLGTEAFF
.,.,TRBV29-1,TRBJ2-3,TGCAGCGTTGCCGCTTCGGGAGATACGCAGTATTTT,CSVAASGDTQYF
.,TRBD1,TRBV5-4,TRBJ2-1,TGTGCCAGCAGCCCAGGGGGTTATGAGCAGTTCTTC,CASSPGGYEQFF
.,.,TRBV5-4,TRBJ2-5,TGTGCCAGCAGCTTAGAACAGAGACAAGAGACCCAGTACTTC,CASSLEQRQETQYF
.,TRBD1,TRBV30,TRBJ1-1,TGTGCCTGGGACAGGGCGAACACTGAAGCTTTCTTT,CAWDRANTEAFF
once,.,TRBV6-6,TRBJ1-5,TGTGCCAGCACGACGGACAGCAATCAACCCCAGCATTTT,CASTTDSNQPQHF
.,.,TRBV5-1,TRBJ1-3,TGCGCCAGCAGCTGGGGGGGAGGCTCTGGAAACACCATATATTTT,CASSWGGGSGNTIYF
.,TRBD1,TRBV29-1,TRBJ2-2,TGCAGCGTTGGCCGACAGGGGAACACCGGGGAGCTGTTTTTT,CSVGRQGNTGELFF
.,.,TRBV5-1,TRBJ2-3,TGCGCCAGCAGCTTGGCGTCAGATACGCAGTATTTT,CASSLASDTQYF
.,TRBD2,TRBV3-1/TRBV3-2,TRBJ2-7,TGTGCCAGCAGCCAAGTATCGCGGGAGGGCCGCTTTCAGTACTTC,CASSQVSREGRFQYF
.,TRBD1,TRBV23-1,TRBJ2-6,TGCGCCAGCAGTCAAATCAGTCGAGGACAGGGTTTGATTGCTGGGGCCAACGTCCTGACTTTC,CASSQISRGQGLIAGANVLTF
.,.,TRBV7-9,TRBJ2-5,TGTGCCAGCAGCCCCGGGGAGGAGACCCAGTACTTC,CASSPGEETQYF
.,TRBD2,TRBV7-9,TRBJ2-1,TGTGCCAGCAGCCAACGGACTAGCGGTTCCTACAATGAGCAGTTCTTC,CASSQRTSGSYNEQFF
.,TRBD2,TRBV3-1/TRBV3-2,TRBJ2-1,TGTGCCAGCAGCCAATCAGCGGGAGTGTTTTGTTTGGTTGGGAATGAGCAGTTCTTC,CASSQSAGVFCLVGNEQFF
.,TRBD1,TRBV28,TRBJ1-2,TGTGCCAGCAGTTTAGAAGGACAGGGCGTCTATGGCTACACCTTC,CASSLEGQGVYGYTF
.,TRBD1,TRBV27,TRBJ1-3,TGTGCCAGCAGTTTAGGAGGGGACAGGGATTTAAACACCATATATTTT,CASSLGGDRDLNTIYF
.,TRBD2,TRBV5-1,TRBJ2-3,TGCGCCAGCAGCTGGGGGACCCCCGGGACTAGCGTATCACCCCACACAGATACGCAGTATTTT,CASSWGTPGTSVSPHTDTQYF
.,TRBD1,TRBV5-1,TRBJ1-2,TGCGCCAGCAGCCAGAAGACAGGGACTAACTATGGCTACACCTTC,CASSQKTGTNYGYTF
once,.,TRBV27,TRBJ1-3,TGTGCGAGTGCCTTGAACTCTGGAAACACCATATATTTT,CASALNSGNTIYF
few,TRBD1,TRBV13,TRBJ2-7,TGTGCCAGCAGCTTAGGTCCTCCTGACAGGGCTTCGGGCTACGAGCAGTACTTC,CASSLGPPDRASGYEQYF
.,.,TRBV6-5,TRBJ1-2,TGTGCCAGCAGTTCCCCAGGGGCCGCGACTATTAGCTACACCTTC,CASSSPGAATISYTF
.,TRBD2,TRBV7-8,TRBJ2-1,TGTGCCAGCAGCCAGTCGGTCGTTAAGACTAGCTTCTACAATGAGCAGTTCTTC,CASSQSVVKTSFYNEQFF
.,.,TRBV13,TRBJ2-3,TGTGCCAGCAGCCCCGAACTCAGGGAGGCTACGCAGTATTTT,CASSPELREATQYF
.,TRBD1,TRBV24-1,TRBJ1-5,TGTGCCACTCAGGGGGTTGACGGCAATCAGCCCCAGCATTTT,CATQGVDGNQPQHF
.,TRBD2,TRBV4-2,TRBJ2-3,TGTGCCAGCAGCGAACTCCTGAGCGGGAGTGGGGCAGATACGCAGTATTTT,CASSELLSGSGADTQYF
.,.,TRBV27,TRBJ1-1,TGTGCCAGCAGTTTAACAGAGAACACTGAAGCTTTCTTT,CASSLTENTEAFF
few,TRBD1,TRBV27,TRBJ2-1,TGTGCCAGCACCTATCGGCGGACAGGGTACAATGAGCAGTTCTTC,CASTYRRTGYNEQFF
few,.,TRBV11-2,TRBJ1-2,TGTGCCAGCAGCTTTTTCCGGGACTCCCCCTATGGCTACACCTTC,CASSFFRDSPYGYTF
.,TRBD1,TRBV6-2/TRBV6-3,TRBJ2-1,TGTGCCAGCAGTTCGGGACAGGGTCCTAATGAGCAGTTCTTC,CASSSGQGPNEQFF
.,.,TRBV9,TRBJ1-2,TGTGCCAGCAGCTCCCCCAACAGAAGCTATGGCTACACCTTC,CASSSPNRSYGYTF
.,.,TRBV3-1/TRBV3-2,TRBJ1-2,TGTGCCAGCAGCCAAGATTTAGGCTACACCTTC,CASSQDLGYTF
.,TRBD2,TRBV10-2,TRBJ2-1,TGCGCCAGCTGGGGGGTGGGACTAGCGGGAGTCGGCTACAATGAGCAGTTCTTC,CASWGVGLAGVGYNEQFF